These T cell receptor beta chains were read from a single sample in a study of cytomegalovirus exposure and HLA in healthy donors. Using immunoSEQ multiplex PCR, the repertoire was profiled, and TCRdb retains in-frame clones only, with some absent. The sample lists around 130,000 clones, 80% seen once, with around 3% in the top ten. The sample consisted of PBMCs. The receptors stem from a male donor in good health and CMV-seronegative. CDR3s include the opening cysteine and the closing phenylalanine or tryptophan. Each record gives: V gene, clone size, D gene, J gene, CDR3 protein, CDR3 DNA. D genes are given only for firm matches. The size field is filled for only some rows; it gives once, few, many or a size class.

v_call: TRBV19
clone_size: .
d_call: .
j_call: TRBJ2-2
cdr3_aa: CASKVGQGTVGELFF
cdr3_nt: TGTGCCAGTAAGGTCGGGCAGGGGACGGTCGGGGAGCTGTTTTTT

v_call: TRBV10-3
clone_size: .
d_call: TRBD1
j_call: TRBJ1-5
cdr3_aa: CAISDDRVPNQPQHF
cdr3_nt: TGTGCCATCAGCGACGACAGGGTACCCAATCAGCCCCAGCATTTT

v_call: TRBV7-9
clone_size: .
d_call: .
j_call: TRBJ1-1
cdr3_aa: CSSRALPTGRNTEAFF
cdr3_nt: TGTTCCAGCAGAGCCCTTCCGACAGGTAGGAACACTGAAGCTTTCTTT

v_call: TRBV27
clone_size: .
d_call: .
j_call: TRBJ1-5
cdr3_aa: CASSLFAGNQPQHF
cdr3_nt: TGTGCCAGCAGTTTATTCGCGGGTAATCAGCCCCAGCATTTT

v_call: TRBV5-4
clone_size: few
d_call: .
j_call: TRBJ2-7
cdr3_aa: CASSPATSDDDEQYF
cdr3_nt: TGTGCCAGCAGCCCGGCGACCAGCGATGACGACGAGCAGTACTTC

v_call: TRBV30
clone_size: .
d_call: TRBD2
j_call: TRBJ2-7
cdr3_aa: CAWSWTSYEQYF
cdr3_nt: TGTGCCTGGAGTTGGACTAGCTACGAGCAGTACTTC

v_call: TRBV9
clone_size: .
d_call: TRBD2
j_call: TRBJ2-1
cdr3_aa: CASSVAIAGVDNEQFF
cdr3_nt: TGTGCCAGCAGCGTAGCGATAGCGGGAGTAGACAATGAGCAGTTCTTC

v_call: TRBV5-1
clone_size: .
d_call: TRBD2
j_call: TRBJ2-1
cdr3_aa: CASSLSGGFNEQFF
cdr3_nt: TGCGCCAGCAGCCTGTCGGGAGGGTTCAATGAGCAGTTCTTC

v_call: TRBV27
clone_size: .
d_call: .
j_call: TRBJ1-1
cdr3_aa: CASSFGTEAFF
cdr3_nt: TGTGCCAGCAGTTTCGGGACTGAAGCTTTCTTT

v_call: TRBV10-3
clone_size: .
d_call: .
j_call: TRBJ2-3
cdr3_aa: CAISVGGEEPDTQYF
cdr3_nt: TGTGCCATCAGTGTCGGTGGCGAGGAACCAGATACGCAGTATTTT

v_call: TRBV5-6
clone_size: few
d_call: .
j_call: TRBJ1-1
cdr3_aa: CASSPTQAGGNTEAFF
cdr3_nt: TGTGCCAGCAGCCCAACTCAGGCAGGAGGGAACACTGAAGCTTTCTTT

v_call: TRBV27
clone_size: .
d_call: TRBD2
j_call: TRBJ2-2
cdr3_aa: CASSTRWTSGGAYTGELFF
cdr3_nt: TGTGCCAGCAGTACCCGGTGGACTAGCGGGGGGGCTTACACCGGGGAGCTGTTTTTT

v_call: TRBV7-2
clone_size: .
d_call: .
j_call: TRBJ2-5
cdr3_aa: CASSPRWGLQETQYF
cdr3_nt: TGTGCCAGCAGCCCCCGATGGGGACTTCAAGAGACCCAGTACTTC

v_call: TRBV30
clone_size: .
d_call: .
j_call: TRBJ2-1
cdr3_aa: CAWSPPSGEQFF
cdr3_nt: TGTGCCTGGAGCCCACCCAGTGGTGAGCAGTTCTTC

v_call: TRBV15
clone_size: once
d_call: .
j_call: TRBJ1-1
cdr3_aa: CATSRVGDTEAFF
cdr3_nt: TGTGCCACCAGCAGAGTAGGGGACACTGAAGCTTTCTTT

v_call: TRBV7-9
clone_size: .
d_call: .
j_call: TRBJ2-1
cdr3_aa: CSSSPKSGEPYNEQFF
cdr3_nt: TGTTCCAGCAGCCCTAAATCAGGTGAACCCTACAATGAGCAGTTCTTC

v_call: TRBV7-9
clone_size: .
d_call: .
j_call: TRBJ2-1
cdr3_aa: CSSSRDNEQFF
cdr3_nt: TGTTCCAGCAGCCGCGACAATGAGCAGTTCTTC

v_call: TRBV5-6
clone_size: once
d_call: .
j_call: TRBJ1-2
cdr3_aa: CASSVKGYGYTF
cdr3_nt: TGTGCCAGCAGCGTCAAGGGGTATGGCTACACCTTC

v_call: TRBV30
clone_size: .
d_call: .
j_call: TRBJ1-4
cdr3_aa: CAWSGQEGLNEKLFF
cdr3_nt: TGTGCCTGGAGTGGGCAAGAGGGACTTAATGAAAAACTGTTTTTT

v_call: TRBV27
clone_size: once
d_call: TRBD1
j_call: TRBJ1-3
cdr3_aa: CASSPDRGLSTIYF
cdr3_nt: TGTGCCAGCAGTCCCGACAGGGGGCTAAGCACCATATATTTT

v_call: TRBV7-2
clone_size: .
d_call: TRBD1
j_call: TRBJ2-7
cdr3_aa: CASSRDRDDYEQYF
cdr3_nt: TGTGCCAGCAGCCGGGACAGGGATGACTACGAGCAGTACTTC

v_call: TRBV7-2
clone_size: .
d_call: TRBD1
j_call: TRBJ2-2
cdr3_aa: CASSPWGQNGELFF
cdr3_nt: TGTGCCAGCAGCCCCTGGGGACAGAACGGGGAGCTGTTTTTT

v_call: TRBV30
clone_size: few
d_call: TRBD2
j_call: TRBJ2-5
cdr3_aa: CASLAGGTAQYF
cdr3_nt: TGTGCCTCCTTAGCGGGGGGGACGGCCCAGTACTTC

v_call: TRBV7-9
clone_size: .
d_call: .
j_call: TRBJ2-2
cdr3_aa: CSSSLQGLNHANTGELFF
cdr3_nt: TGTTCCAGCAGCTTGCAGGGTCTGAACCACGCGAACACCGGGGAGCTGTTTTTT

v_call: TRBV4-1
clone_size: .
d_call: TRBD1
j_call: TRBJ2-4
cdr3_aa: CASSWSPGTENIQYF
cdr3_nt: TGCGCCAGCAGCTGGAGCCCCGGGACAGAAAACATTCAGTACTTC

v_call: TRBV18
clone_size: .
d_call: .
j_call: TRBJ1-6
cdr3_aa: CASSPERNSPLHF
cdr3_nt: TGTGCCAGCTCACCGGAGAGGAATTCACCCCTCCACTTT

v_call: TRBV19
clone_size: .
d_call: .
j_call: TRBJ1-2
cdr3_aa: CASRPPGRSLLGYTF
cdr3_nt: TGTGCCAGTAGGCCTCCAGGGCGCTCCCTCCTCGGCTACACCTTC

v_call: TRBV9
clone_size: .
d_call: TRBD2
j_call: TRBJ2-3
cdr3_aa: CASSVGASGVEDTQYF
cdr3_nt: TGTGCCAGCAGCGTAGGGGCTAGCGGGGTAGAAGATACGCAGTATTTT